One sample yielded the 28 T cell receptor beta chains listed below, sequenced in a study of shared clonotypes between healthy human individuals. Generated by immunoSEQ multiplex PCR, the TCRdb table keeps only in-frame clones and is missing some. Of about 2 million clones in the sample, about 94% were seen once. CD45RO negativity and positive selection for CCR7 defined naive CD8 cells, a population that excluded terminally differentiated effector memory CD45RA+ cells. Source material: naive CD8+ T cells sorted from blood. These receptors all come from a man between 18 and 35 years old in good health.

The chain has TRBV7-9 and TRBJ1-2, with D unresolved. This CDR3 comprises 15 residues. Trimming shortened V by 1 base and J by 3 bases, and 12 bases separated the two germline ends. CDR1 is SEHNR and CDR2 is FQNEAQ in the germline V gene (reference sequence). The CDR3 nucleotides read TGTGCCAGCAGCTTAGGGCCGCCGAGGGACTATGGCTACACCTTC. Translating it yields CASSLGPPRDYGYTF.

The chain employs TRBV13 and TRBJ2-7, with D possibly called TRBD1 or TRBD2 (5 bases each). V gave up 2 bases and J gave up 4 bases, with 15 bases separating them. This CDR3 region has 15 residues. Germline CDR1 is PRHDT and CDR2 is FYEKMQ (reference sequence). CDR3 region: CASSLPPGTDYEQYF. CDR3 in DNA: TGTGCCAGCAGCTTACCTCCAGGGACGGATTACGAGCAGTACTTC. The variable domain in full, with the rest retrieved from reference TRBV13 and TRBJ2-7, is AAGVIQSPRHLIKEKRETATLKCYPIPRHDTVYWYQQGPGQDPQFLISFYEKMQSDKGSIPDRFSAQQFSDYHSELNMSSLELGDSALYFCASSLPPGTDYEQYFGPGTRLTVT.

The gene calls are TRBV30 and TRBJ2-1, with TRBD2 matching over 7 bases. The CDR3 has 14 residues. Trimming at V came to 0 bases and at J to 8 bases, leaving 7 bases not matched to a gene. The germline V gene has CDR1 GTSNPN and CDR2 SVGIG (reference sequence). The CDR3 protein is CAWSVAGVGDEQFF. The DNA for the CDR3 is TGTGCCTGGAGTGTCGCGGGAGTGGGTGATGAGCAGTTCTTC.

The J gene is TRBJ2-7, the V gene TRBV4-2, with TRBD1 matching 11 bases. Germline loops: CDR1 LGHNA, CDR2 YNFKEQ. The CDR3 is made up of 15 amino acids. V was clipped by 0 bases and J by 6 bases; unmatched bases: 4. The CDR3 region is CASSQDGTGGLEQYF. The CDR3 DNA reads TGTGCCAGCAGCCAAGATGGGACAGGGGGACTCGAGCAGTACTTC.

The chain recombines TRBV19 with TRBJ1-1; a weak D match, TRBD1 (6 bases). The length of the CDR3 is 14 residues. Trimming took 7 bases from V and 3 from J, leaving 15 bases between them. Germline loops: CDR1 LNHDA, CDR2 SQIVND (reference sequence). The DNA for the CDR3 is TGTGCCAGTAATTGGGCAGGGGACGACACTGAAGCTTTCTTT. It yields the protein CASNWAGDDTEAFF.

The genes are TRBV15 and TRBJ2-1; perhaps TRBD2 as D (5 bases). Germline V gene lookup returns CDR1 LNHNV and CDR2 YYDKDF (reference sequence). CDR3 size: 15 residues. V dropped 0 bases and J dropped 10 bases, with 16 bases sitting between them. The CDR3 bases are TGTGCCACCAGCAGAGATCTGGGCGCCCCGGGGGAGCAGTTCTTC. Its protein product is CATSRDLGAPGEQFF.

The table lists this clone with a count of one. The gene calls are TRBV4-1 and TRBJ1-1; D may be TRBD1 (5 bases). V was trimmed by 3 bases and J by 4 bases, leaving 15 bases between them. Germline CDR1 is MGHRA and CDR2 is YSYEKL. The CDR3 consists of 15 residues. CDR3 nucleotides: TGCGCCAGCAGCCAGGCCGAGGGGACTGTCACTGAAGCTTTCTTT. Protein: CASSQAEGTVTEAFF.

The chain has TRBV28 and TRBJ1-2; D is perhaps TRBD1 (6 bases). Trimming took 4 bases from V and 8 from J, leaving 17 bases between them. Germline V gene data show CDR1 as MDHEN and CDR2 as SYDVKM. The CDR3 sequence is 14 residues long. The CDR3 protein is CASSSYRVWRGYTF. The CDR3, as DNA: TGTGCCAGCAGTTCGTACAGGGTTTGGAGGGGCTACACCTTC.

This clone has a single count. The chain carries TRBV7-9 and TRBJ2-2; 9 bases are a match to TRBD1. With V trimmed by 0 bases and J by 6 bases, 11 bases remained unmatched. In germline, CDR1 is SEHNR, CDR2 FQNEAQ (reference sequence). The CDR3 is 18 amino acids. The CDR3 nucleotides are TGTGCCAGCAGCTTAGCGTTACCGGGACAGGGACGTGCCGGGGAGCTGTTTTTT. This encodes CASSLALPGQGRAGELFF.

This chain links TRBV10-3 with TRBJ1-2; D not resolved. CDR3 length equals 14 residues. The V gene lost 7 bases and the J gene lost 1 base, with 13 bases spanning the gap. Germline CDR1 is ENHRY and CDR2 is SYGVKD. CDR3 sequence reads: CAIMSDGDNYGYTF. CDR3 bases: TGTGCCATCATGAGTGACGGAGATAACTATGGCTACACCTTC.

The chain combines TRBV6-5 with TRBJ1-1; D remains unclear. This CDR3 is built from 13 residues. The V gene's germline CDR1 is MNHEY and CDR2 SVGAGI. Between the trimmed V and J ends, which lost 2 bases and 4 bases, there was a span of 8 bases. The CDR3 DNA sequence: TGTGCCAGCAGTTACAGTGTGTTCACTGAAGCTTTCTTT. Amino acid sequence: CASSYSVFTEAFF.

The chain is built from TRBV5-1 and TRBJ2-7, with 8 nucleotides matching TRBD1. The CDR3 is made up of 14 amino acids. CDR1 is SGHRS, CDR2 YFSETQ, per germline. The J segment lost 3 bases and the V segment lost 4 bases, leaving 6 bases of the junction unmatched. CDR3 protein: CASSGETGDYEQYF. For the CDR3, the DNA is TGCGCCAGCAGCGGCGAGACAGGGGACTACGAGCAGTACTTC.

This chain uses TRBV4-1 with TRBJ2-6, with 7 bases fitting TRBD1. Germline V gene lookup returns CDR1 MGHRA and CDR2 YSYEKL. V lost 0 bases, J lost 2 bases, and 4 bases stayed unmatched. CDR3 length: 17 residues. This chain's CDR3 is CASSQDEGGPGANVLTF. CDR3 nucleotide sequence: TGCGCCAGCAGCCAAGATGAAGGGGGCCCTGGGGCCAACGTCCTGACTTTC.

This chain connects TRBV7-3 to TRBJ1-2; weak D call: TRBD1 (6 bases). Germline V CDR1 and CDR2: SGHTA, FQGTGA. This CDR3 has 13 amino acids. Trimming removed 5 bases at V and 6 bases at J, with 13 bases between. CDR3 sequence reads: CASSPDHRDGYTF. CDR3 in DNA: TGTGCCAGCAGCCCCGATCACAGGGATGGCTACACCTTC.

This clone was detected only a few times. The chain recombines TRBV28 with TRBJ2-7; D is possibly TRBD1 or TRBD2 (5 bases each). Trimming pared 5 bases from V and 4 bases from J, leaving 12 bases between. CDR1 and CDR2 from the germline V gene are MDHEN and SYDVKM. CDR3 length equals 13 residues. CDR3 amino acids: CASSPPWGYEQYF. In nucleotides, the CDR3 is TGTGCCAGCAGTCCCCCCTGGGGGTACGAGCAGTACTTC.

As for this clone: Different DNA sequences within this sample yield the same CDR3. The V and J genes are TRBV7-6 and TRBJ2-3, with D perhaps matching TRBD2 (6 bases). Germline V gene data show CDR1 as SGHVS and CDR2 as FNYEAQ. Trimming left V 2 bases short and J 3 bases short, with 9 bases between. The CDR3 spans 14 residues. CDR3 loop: CASSLIGGTDTQYF. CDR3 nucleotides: TGTGCCAGCAGCTTAATTGGGGGGACAGATACGCAGTATTTT. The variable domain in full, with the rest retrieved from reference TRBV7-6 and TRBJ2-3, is GAGVSQSPRYKVTKRGQDVALRCDPISGHVSLYWYRQALGQGPEFLTYFNYEAQQDKSGLPNDRFSAERPEGSISTLTIQRTEQRDSAMYRCASSLIGGTDTQYFGPGTRLTVL.

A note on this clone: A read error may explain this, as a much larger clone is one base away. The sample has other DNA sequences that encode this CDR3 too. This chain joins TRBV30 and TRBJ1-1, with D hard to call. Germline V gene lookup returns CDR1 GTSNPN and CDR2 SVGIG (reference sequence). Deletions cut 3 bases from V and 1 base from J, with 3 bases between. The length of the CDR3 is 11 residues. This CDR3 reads CAWRKNTEAFF. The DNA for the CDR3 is TGTGCCTGGAGAAAGAACACTGAAGCTTTCTTT.

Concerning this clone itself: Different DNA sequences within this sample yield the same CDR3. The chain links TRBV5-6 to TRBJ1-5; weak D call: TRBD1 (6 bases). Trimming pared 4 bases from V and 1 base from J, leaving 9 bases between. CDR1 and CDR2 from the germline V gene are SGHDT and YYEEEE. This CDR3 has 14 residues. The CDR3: CASSPGQSNQPQHF. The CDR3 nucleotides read TGTGCCAGCAGCCCAGGACAGAGCAATCAGCCCCAGCATTTT. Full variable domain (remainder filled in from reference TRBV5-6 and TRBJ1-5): DAGVTQSPTHLIKTRGQQVTLRCSPKSGHDTVSWYQQALGQGPQFIFQYYEEEERQRGNFPDRFSGHQFPNYSSELNVNALLLGDSALYLCASSPGQSNQPQHFGDGTRLSIL.

CDR3 bases: TGCGCCAGCAGATCACTGGGGACAACGGCGAAAGAGACCCAGTACTTC. Protein: CASRSLGTTAKETQYF. The chain uses TRBV5-1 and TRBJ2-5; perhaps TRBD1 as D (6 bases). V gave up 5 bases and J gave up 3 bases, with 20 bases separating them. CDR1 is SGHRS and CDR2 is YFSETQ in the germline V gene. CDR3 length: 16 amino acids.

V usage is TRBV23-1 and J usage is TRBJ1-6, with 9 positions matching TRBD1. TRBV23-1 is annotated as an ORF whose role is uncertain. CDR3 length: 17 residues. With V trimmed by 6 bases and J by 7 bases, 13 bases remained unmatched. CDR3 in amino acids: CASRKGVAGQGNSPLHF. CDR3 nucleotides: TGCGCCAGCAGAAAAGGAGTCGCGGGACAGGGAAATTCACCCCTCCACTTT.

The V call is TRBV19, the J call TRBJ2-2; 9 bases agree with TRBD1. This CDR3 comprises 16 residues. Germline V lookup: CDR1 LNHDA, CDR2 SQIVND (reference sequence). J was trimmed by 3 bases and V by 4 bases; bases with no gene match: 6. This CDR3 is CASSTQQGAHTGELFF. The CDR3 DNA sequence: TGTGCCAGTAGTACTCAACAGGGGGCGCACACCGGGGAGCTGTTTTTT. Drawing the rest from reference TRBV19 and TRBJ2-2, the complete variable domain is DGGITQSPKYLFRKEGQNVTLSCEQNLNHDAMYWYRQDPGQGLRLIYYSQIVNDFQKGDIAEGYSVSREKKESFPLTVTSAQKNPTAFYLCASSTQQGAHTGELFFGEGSRLTVL.

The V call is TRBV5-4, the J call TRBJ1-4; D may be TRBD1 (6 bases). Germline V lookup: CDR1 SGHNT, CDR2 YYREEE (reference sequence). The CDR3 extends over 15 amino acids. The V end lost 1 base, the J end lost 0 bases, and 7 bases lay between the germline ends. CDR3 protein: CASSLPGATNEKLFF. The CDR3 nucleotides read TGTGCCAGCAGCTTGCCAGGGGCAACTAATGAAAAACTGTTTTTT.

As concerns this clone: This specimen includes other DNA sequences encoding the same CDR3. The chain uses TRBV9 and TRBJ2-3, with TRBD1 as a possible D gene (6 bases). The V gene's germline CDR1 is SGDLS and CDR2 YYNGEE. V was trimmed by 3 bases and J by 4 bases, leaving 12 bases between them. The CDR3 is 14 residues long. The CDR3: CASSGSGVSDTQYF. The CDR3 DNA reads TGTGCCAGCAGCGGTTCAGGGGTCTCAGATACGCAGTATTTT.

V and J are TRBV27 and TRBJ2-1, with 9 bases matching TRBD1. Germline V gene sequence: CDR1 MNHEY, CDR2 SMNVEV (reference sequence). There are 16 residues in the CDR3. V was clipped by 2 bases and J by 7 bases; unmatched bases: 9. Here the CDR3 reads CASSLVLGTGTNEQFF. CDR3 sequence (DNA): TGTGCCAGCAGTTTAGTCTTAGGGACAGGGACAAATGAGCAGTTCTTC.

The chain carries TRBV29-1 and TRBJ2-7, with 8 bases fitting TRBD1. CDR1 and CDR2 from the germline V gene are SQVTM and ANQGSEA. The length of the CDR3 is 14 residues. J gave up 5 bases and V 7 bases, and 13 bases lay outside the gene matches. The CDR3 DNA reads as TGCAGCGCCCTCGTTCCAGGGGGCCGGGACGAGCAGTACTTC. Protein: CSALVPGGRDEQYF.

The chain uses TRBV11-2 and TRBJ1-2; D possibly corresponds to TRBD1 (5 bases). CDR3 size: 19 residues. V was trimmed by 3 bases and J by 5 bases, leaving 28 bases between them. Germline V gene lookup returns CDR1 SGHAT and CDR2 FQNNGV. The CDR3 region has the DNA TGTGCCAGCAGCTTTATCCCCGGGACGGCCGGTCCGGTGGGTTATGGCTACACCTTC. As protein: CASSFIPGTAGPVGYGYTF.

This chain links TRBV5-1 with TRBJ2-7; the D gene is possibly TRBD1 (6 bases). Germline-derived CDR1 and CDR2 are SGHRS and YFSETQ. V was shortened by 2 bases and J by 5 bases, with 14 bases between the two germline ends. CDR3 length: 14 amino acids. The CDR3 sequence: CASSFGPDRHEQYF. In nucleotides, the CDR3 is TGCGCCAGCAGCTTTGGGCCGGACAGACACGAGCAGTACTTC.

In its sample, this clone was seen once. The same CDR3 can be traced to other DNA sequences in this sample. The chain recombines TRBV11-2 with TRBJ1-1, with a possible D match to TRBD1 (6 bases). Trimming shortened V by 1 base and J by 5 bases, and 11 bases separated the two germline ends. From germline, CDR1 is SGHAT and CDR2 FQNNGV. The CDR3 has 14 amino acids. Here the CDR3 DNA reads TGTGCCAGCAGCTTAGGCAGGGGTGGGACTGAAGCTTTCTTT. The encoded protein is CASSLGRGGTEAFF.